A single sample gave rise to the 6 T cell receptor beta chains below, sequenced in a study of blood T cell repertoires in COVID-19. Method: immunoSEQ multiplex PCR; TCRdb's copy keeps in-frame clones and lacks some. The profile shows about 120,000 clones, 79% of them singletons. Sequenced input: peripheral blood. The receptors shown here come from a woman of 80 years or more with acute or convalescent COVID-19.

The rearrangement uses TRBV5-1 and TRBJ2-1; TRBD2 aligns across 11 bases. Germline trimming cut 0 bases from V and 6 bases from J; bases unmatched to any gene: 8. Germline V gene lookup returns CDR1 SGHRS and CDR2 YFSETQ. The CDR3 runs to 17 residues. The CDR3 nucleotides read TGCGCCAGCAGCTTGGAATCTGTAGCGGGGGGGCCCAATGAGCAGTTCTTC. It codes for CASSLESVAGGPNEQFF.

This chain joins TRBV6-5 and TRBJ1-1; 8 bases align to TRBD1. The CDR3 has 13 amino acids. Per the germline V gene, CDR1 is MNHEY and CDR2 is SVGAGI. With V trimmed by 8 bases and J by 3 bases, 5 bases remained unmatched. The CDR3 sequence is CASVQGVDTEAFF. CDR3 sequence (DNA): TGTGCCAGCGTACAGGGGGTCGACACTGAAGCTTTCTTT.

The rearrangement uses TRBV27 and TRBJ2-7; 12 bases match TRBD1. In germline, CDR1 is MNHEY, CDR2 SMNVEV (reference sequence). The CDR3 consists of 17 residues. V lost 6 bases, J lost 0 bases, and 9 bases stayed unmatched. The CDR3 sequence is CASSQGTGGKSSYEQYF. The CDR3 DNA follows: TGTGCCAGCAGCCAAGGGACAGGGGGCAAAAGCTCCTACGAGCAGTACTTC.

A word on this clone: This same CDR3 is encoded by further DNA sequences in the sample. The CDR3 nucleotides are TGCAGTGCCGTACGGGGGACTGAAGCTTTCTTT. Translating gives CSAVRGTEAFF. J is TRBJ1-1 and V is TRBV20-1, with D possibly TRBD1 on 5 matching bases. Germline CDR1 is DFQATT and CDR2 is SNEGSKA (reference sequence). CDR3 length: 11 amino acids. Trimming pared 6 bases from V and 5 bases from J, leaving 10 bases between.

J is TRBJ1-1 and V is TRBV3-1 (or the pseudogene TRBV3-2); weak D call: TRBD1 (5 bases). From germline, CDR1 is LGHDT and CDR2 YNNKEL (reference sequence). The length of the CDR3 is 14 residues. The ends were cut back, 1 base at V and 6 bases at J, with 12 bases in the middle. As DNA, the CDR3 is TGTGCCAGCAGCCAAGCTAAGGGGTACGCTGAAGCTTTCTTT. The encoded protein is CASSQAKGYAEAFF.

The J gene is TRBJ2-7, the V gene TRBV7-8, with D perhaps TRBD1 (6 bases). CDR3 length: 13 amino acids. V lost 5 bases to trimming and J lost 4 bases, with 12 bases between them. Germline V CDR1 and CDR2: SGHVS, FQNEAQ. Written as DNA, the CDR3 is TGTGCCAGCAGCCGAGGCGACAGGTACGAGCAGTACTTC. Amino acids: CASSRGDRYEQYF.